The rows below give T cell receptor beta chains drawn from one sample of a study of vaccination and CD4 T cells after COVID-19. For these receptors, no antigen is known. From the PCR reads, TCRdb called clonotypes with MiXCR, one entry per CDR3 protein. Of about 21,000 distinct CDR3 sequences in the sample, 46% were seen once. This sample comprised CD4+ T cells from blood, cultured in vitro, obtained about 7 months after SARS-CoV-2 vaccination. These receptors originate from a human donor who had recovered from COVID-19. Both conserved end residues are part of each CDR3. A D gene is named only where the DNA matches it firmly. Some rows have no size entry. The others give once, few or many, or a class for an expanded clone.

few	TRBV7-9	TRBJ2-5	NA	TGTGCCAGCAGCTTGCGGGGTGCAGGGGGTGGGGAGACCCAGTACTTC	CASSLRGAGGGETQYF
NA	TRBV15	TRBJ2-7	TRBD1	TGTGCCACCAGCGGGCTACCGGGACAGGGTCTGGGCTACGAGCAGTACTTC	CATSGLPGQGLGYEQYF
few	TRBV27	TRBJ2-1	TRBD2	TGTGCCAGCAGTTTTAGGGGGTGGGCTAGCGGGGGGGTATACAATGAGCAGTTCTTC	CASSFRGWASGGVYNEQFF
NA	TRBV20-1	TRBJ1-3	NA	TGCAGTGCTATCAATCAGGGCTCTGGAAACACCATATATTTT	CSAINQGSGNTIYF
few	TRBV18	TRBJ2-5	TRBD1	TGTGCCAGCTCACCACCGGTAGGGACAGAGGGGACCCAGTACTTC	CASSPPVGTEGTQYF
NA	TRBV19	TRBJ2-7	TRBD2	TGTGCCAGTAGTATAACGGGAGGGGGTTACGAGCAGTACTTC	CASSITGGGYEQYF
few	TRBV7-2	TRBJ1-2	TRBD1	TGTGCCAGCAGCCCAGGGGGGCAGGGAGCTTCCGGCTACACCTTC	CASSPGGQGASGYTF
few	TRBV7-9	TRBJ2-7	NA	TGTGCCAGCAGCTTAACAGGGACCGAGCAGTACTTC	CASSLTGTEQYF
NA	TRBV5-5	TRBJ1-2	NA	TGTGCCAGCAGCTTGGAAGTGGGCAGTCCCCTGGGGGGCTACACCTTC	CASSLEVGSPLGGYTF
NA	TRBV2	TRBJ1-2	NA	TGTGCCAGCAGTGCCAGGGGCTATGGCTACACCTTC	CASSARGYGYTF
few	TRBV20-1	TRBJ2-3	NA	TGCAGTGTGGGGGCTCTGACAGATACGCAGTATTTT	CSVGALTDTQYF
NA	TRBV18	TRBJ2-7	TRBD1	TGTGCCAGCTCACCCGGGACAGGGAACGAGCAGTACTTC	CASSPGTGNEQYF
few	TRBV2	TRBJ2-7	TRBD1	TGTGCCAGCAGTGATTGGACAGGGTATACCTACGAGCAGTACTTC	CASSDWTGYTYEQYF
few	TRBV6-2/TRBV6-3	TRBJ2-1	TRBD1	TGTGCCAGCAGTTACGACAGGGTCTATGAGCAGTTCTTC	CASSYDRVYEQFF
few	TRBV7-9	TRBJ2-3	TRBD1	TGTGCCAGCAGCGACTGGACAGGGACGGATACGCAGTATTTT	CASSDWTGTDTQYF
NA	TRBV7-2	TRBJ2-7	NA	TGTGCCAGCAGCTTTAGTTCTGGGGCGAGGAGCTCCTACGAGCAGTACTTC	CASSFSSGARSSYEQYF
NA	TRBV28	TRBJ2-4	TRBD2	TGTGCCAGCAGTTTGGGCGGGAGCTTTGACATTCAGTACTTC	CASSLGGSFDIQYF
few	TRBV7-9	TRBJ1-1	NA	TGTGCCAGCAGCTTATTTTTGGACACTGAAGCTTTCTTT	CASSLFLDTEAFF
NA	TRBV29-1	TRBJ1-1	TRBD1	TGCAGCGTTCCCTCGCGGGGACCGGGACAGGGAAAAGCTTTCTTT	CSVPSRGPGQGKAFF
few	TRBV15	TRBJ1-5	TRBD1	TGTGCCACCAGCAGAGATCCAGGGGGCGGTCAGCCCCAGCATTTT	CATSRDPGGGQPQHF
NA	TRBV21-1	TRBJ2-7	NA	TGTGCCAGCAGCAATGGGACAGGGCCTCTTGAGCAGTACTTC	CASSNGTGPLEQYF
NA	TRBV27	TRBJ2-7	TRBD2	TGTGCCAGCAGTTTTTATAGCGGGAGTAGGAAGTACGAGCAGTACTTC	CASSFYSGSRKYEQYF
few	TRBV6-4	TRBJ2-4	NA	TGTGCCAGCAGGCTAGGGGTCGGGGCATTC	CASRLGVGAF
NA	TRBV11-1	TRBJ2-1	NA	TGTGCCAGCAGCTTAAATGCGTACAATGAGCAGTTCTTC	CASSLNAYNEQFF
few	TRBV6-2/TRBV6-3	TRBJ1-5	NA	TGTGCCAGCAGTTACGGCCGCGGTCCCCAGCATTTT	CASSYGRGPQHF
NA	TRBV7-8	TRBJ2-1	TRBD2	TGTGCCAGCAGCTTAAGGGCGGGGGCCTACAATGAGCAGTTCTTC	CASSLRAGAYNEQFF
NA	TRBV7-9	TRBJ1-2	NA	TGTGCCAGCAGCTTACTTTCAGGCCTTGGCTACACCTTC	CASSLLSGLGYTF
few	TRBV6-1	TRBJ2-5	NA	TGTGCCAGCACCATGTCAGGGACATTTGAGACCCAGTACTTC	CASTMSGTFETQYF
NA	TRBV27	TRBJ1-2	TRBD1	TGTGCCAGCAGCGGAGTATTCGGGACAGGGGGCGCTGGGTATGGCTACACCTTC	CASSGVFGTGGAGYGYTF
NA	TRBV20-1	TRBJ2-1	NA	TGCAGTGCTTTAAGGAGTAGAGCCTACAATGAGCAGTTCTTC	CSALRSRAYNEQFF
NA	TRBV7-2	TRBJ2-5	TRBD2	TGTGCCAGCAGCGTAACACTAGCGGGGAACCAAGAGACCCAGTACTTC	CASSVTLAGNQETQYF
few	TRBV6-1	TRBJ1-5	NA	TGTGCCAGCAGGGGGCAGGGAGGCCATCAGCCCCAGCATTTT	CASRGQGGHQPQHF
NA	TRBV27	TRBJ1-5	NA	TGTGCCAGCAGTTTAATGGCAGGACAGCCCCAGCATTTT	CASSLMAGQPQHF
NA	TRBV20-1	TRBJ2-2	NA	TGCAGTGCTAGTGCGCCGACCGGGGAGCTGTTTTTT	CSASAPTGELFF
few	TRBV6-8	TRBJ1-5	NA	TGTGCCAGCAGTTACTACAAGGGGTACAATCAGCCCCAGCATTTT	CASSYYKGYNQPQHF
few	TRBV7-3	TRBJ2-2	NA	TGTGCCAGCAGCTTTGCGGGCGATACCGGGGAGCTGTTTTTT	CASSFAGDTGELFF
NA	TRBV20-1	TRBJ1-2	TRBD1	TGCAGTGTAGTACTTCCACGACAGGGGGCTAATGGCTACACCTTC	CSVVLPRQGANGYTF
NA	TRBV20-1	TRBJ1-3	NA	TGCAGTGCCAGACACCAGGACTCTGGAAACACCATATATTTT	CSARHQDSGNTIYF
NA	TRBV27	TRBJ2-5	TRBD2	TGTGCCAGCAGTCGACTAGCGGGGGAAGAGACCCAGTACTTC	CASSRLAGEETQYF
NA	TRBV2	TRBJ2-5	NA	TGTGCCAGCGGGTTGATGGGAGAGACCCAGTACTTC	CASGLMGETQYF
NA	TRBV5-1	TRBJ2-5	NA	TGCGCCAGCAGCTTGAGCGCCATTGACCAAGAGACCCAGTACTTC	CASSLSAIDQETQYF
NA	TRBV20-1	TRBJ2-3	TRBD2	TGCAGTGCTAGTTTATTTCCTAGCGGGTGGGCAGATACGCAGTATTTT	CSASLFPSGWADTQYF
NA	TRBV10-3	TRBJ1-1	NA	TGTGCCATCAGTCCCTCAGGGAACACTGAAGCTTTCTTT	CAISPSGNTEAFF
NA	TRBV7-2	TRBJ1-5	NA	TGTGCCAGCAGCTTAAGTCGGCAAAATCAGCCCCAGCATTTT	CASSLSRQNQPQHF
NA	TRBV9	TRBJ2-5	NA	TGTGCCAGCAGCGAGAGTCCGCAGGGAATGGAGACCCAGTACTTC	CASSESPQGMETQYF
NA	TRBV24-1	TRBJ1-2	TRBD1	TGTGCCACGACAGGGGGCCGGGAGGGGGATGGCTACACCTTC	CATTGGREGDGYTF